This T cell receptor beta chain was recorded in a study of cytomegalovirus exposure and HLA in healthy donors. CDR1 MNHEY and CDR2 SMNVEV come from the germline V gene (reference sequence). This CDR3 region has 14 residues. J was trimmed by 7 bases and V by 8 bases; bases with no gene match: 9. With respect to this clone: Its matching antigen is unknown.

A multiplex PCR was run with 60 Vbeta primers and 13 Jbeta primers. Profiling relied on immunoSEQ multiplex PCR, and the TCRdb table lists in-frame clones only, not all of them. Here the sample spans fewer than 200,000 clones, about 79% being singletons. General observations from the study: One later analysis reportedly identified an Asian-associated ancestry cluster that showed fewer N-insertions than the approximately 700-donor mean.

This chain joins TRBV27 and TRBJ2-1; TRBD1 matches at 9 bases. The sequenced sample consisted of PBMCs. This clonotype was sampled from a man in his forties in good health and CMV-seropositive. The CDR3 DNA reads TGTGCCAGCGGCTCCGGGACAGGGAGAAATGAGCAGTTCTTC. It is translated as CASGSGTGRNEQFF.